The 9 T cell receptor beta chains reported below all come from one sample, sequenced in a study of blood T cell repertoires in COVID-19. The data were produced by immunoSEQ multiplex PCR, yet TCRdb's version contains in-frame clones alone and is incomplete. This table holds around 220,000 clones, about 91% found once. Input material: PBMCs or T cells enriched from blood (not recorded which). All receptors derive from a woman aged 45-60 years with acute COVID-19.

This chain links TRBV6-5 with TRBJ2-2; 10 nucleotides agree with TRBD1. The CDR3 is 15 amino acids. The V gene's germline CDR1 is MNHEY and CDR2 SVGAGI. The V segment lost 8 bases and the J segment 0 bases; nucleotides outside the gene matches: 3. The chain's CDR3 is CASGQGGSNTGELFF. CDR3 DNA sequence: TGTGCCAGCGGACAGGGGGGTTCGAACACCGGGGAGCTGTTTTTT.

The chain joins TRBV7-9 to TRBJ1-2; TRBD1 agrees at 7 bases. V shed 1 base, J shed 8 bases, and the junction held 7 bases outside the gene matches. The CDR3 sequence is 14 residues long. Germline CDR1 SEHNR, CDR2 FQNEAQ (reference sequence). The CDR3 loop reads CASSLGQGVFGYTF. CDR3 coding DNA: TGTGCCAGCAGCTTAGGACAGGGTGTCTTCGGCTACACCTTC.

V is TRBV27 and J is TRBJ1-3; weak D call: TRBD1 (6 bases). V was clipped by 2 bases and J by 3 bases, with 11 bases between them. The germline V gene encodes CDR1 MNHEY and CDR2 SMNVEV (reference sequence). The CDR3 is 15 residues long. CDR3 sequence (DNA): TGTGCCAGCAGTTTAGTAGCAGGGGTTGGAAACACCATATATTTT. Its translation: CASSLVAGVGNTIYF.

The chain uses TRBV11-3 and TRBJ2-7, with 7 bases aligning to TRBD1. The CDR3 is made up of 20 amino acids. J lost 0 bases, V lost 0 bases, and 17 bases had no gene match. In germline, CDR1 is SGHNT, CDR2 YENEEA. CDR3 residues: CASSLDALPIERDSSYEQYF. The CDR3 bases are TGTGCCAGCAGCTTAGACGCACTCCCAATCGAACGGGACAGCTCCTACGAGCAGTACTTC. The full variable domain, in which reference TRBV11-3 and TRBJ2-7 provide the parts outside the CDR3, is EAGVVQSPRYKIIEKKQPVAFWCNPISGHNTLYWYLQNLGQGPELLIRYENEEAVDDSQLPKDRFSAERLKGVDSTLKIQPAELGDSAVYLCASSLDALPIERDSSYEQYFGPGTRLTVT.

The chain recombines TRBV18 with TRBJ1-4; a weak D match, TRBD1 (6 bases). CDR3 length equals 15 residues. Per the germline V gene, CDR1 is KGHSH and CDR2 is LQKENI. The V end was cut by 1 base, the J end by 5 bases, with 11 bases between. The CDR3 region is CASSPQDSRNEKLFF. The CDR3 region has the DNA TGTGCCAGCTCACCACAGGACAGCCGGAATGAAAAACTGTTTTTT.

The chain employs TRBV27 and TRBJ2-3; D may be TRBD1 (6 bases). Trimming pared 7 bases from V and 3 bases from J, leaving 14 bases between. The CDR3 has 14 residues. Looked up from germline, CDR1 is MNHEY and CDR2 is SMNVEV (reference sequence). As DNA, the CDR3 is TGTGCCAGCACCTCACAACAGGGAACAGATACGCAGTATTTT. It translates to CASTSQQGTDTQYF.

V usage is TRBV7-9 and J usage is TRBJ2-5; TRBD2 is a possible D gene (6 bases). This CDR3 is 15 amino acids long. Germline V gene data show CDR1 as SEHNR and CDR2 as FQNEAQ (reference sequence). V lost 5 bases to trimming and J lost 5 bases, with 18 bases between them. The DNA of the CDR3 is TGTGCCAGCAGCCCGAGCGGGTGGATAGGGGAGACCCAGTACTTC. Translated, it gives CASSPSGWIGETQYF.

The chain employs TRBV27 and TRBJ2-1; TRBD2 agrees at 9 bases. The CDR3 extends over 15 amino acids. V lost 3 bases to trimming and J lost 6 bases; unmatched junction nucleotides: 6. From germline, CDR1 is MNHEY and CDR2 SMNVEV (reference sequence). The DNA for the CDR3 is TGTGCCAGCAGTTTTGGGACTAGCATTGGCAATGAGCAGTTCTTC. Protein sequence: CASSFGTSIGNEQFF.

V and J are TRBV27 and TRBJ2-7; TRBD1 agrees at 9 bases. CDR3 length equals 14 residues. The V gene's germline CDR1 is MNHEY and CDR2 SMNVEV (reference sequence). V trimming: 6 bases; J trimming: 4 bases; junction bases outside the gene matches: 7. The CDR3 is CASRRDRDLYEQYF. The CDR3 bases are TGTGCCAGCAGAAGGGACAGGGATTTGTACGAGCAGTACTTC.